This T cell receptor (beta chain) was retrieved from a study of shared clonotypes between healthy human individuals. V was cut by 1 base and J by 1 base, with 9 bases left in between. Germline assignment: CDR1 SGHRS and CDR2 YFSETQ. The CDR3 spans 14 residues. CD45RO-negative CD8 cells positively selected for CCR7 made up the naive population, which excluded terminally differentiated effector memory CD45RA+ cells. The donors, all of them Caucasian adults, lived in Nashville, Tennessee. Generated by immunoSEQ multiplex PCR, the TCRdb table keeps only in-frame clones and is missing some. Of 1.5 million to 2.5 million clones listed, over 85% are singletons. General observations from the study: Apart from blood, nothing was sampled; tissue repertoires likely differ.

A remark on this clone: Its matching antigen is unknown.

Sequencing was carried out using naive CD8+ T cells sorted from blood. The sequence derives from a man aged 18 to 29 in good health. This chain joins TRBV5-1 and TRBJ2-7; no firm D call. CDR3 sequence reads: CASSLPAKSYEQYF. Here the CDR3 DNA reads TGCGCCAGCAGCTTGCCCGCAAAATCCTACGAGCAGTACTTC.